Detailed here is one TCR beta chain. This record comes from a study of blood T cell repertoires in COVID-19. Study background: Samples of COVID-19 (acute and convalescent) were obtained from the United States, Italy and Spain. T cells, B-cell-depleted T cells, or PBMCs supplied cDNA or gDNA.

Germline lookup yields CDR1 KGHDR and CDR2 SFDVKD. This CDR3 region has 12 residues. V was pared by 9 bases and J by 5 bases, with 13 bases between. Original handling: Estimation of nucleated cell counts relied on the amplification of reference gene primers. The method was immunoSEQ multiplex PCR; TCRdb's version includes in-frame clones alone and lacks a portion of them. That table furnishes V, J and clone size, whereas the DNA furnished D and trimming. The sample lists tens of thousands of clones; 70% to 85% were seen once. This TCR derives from a woman between 55 and 75 years old with acute or convalescent COVID-19. The rearrangement links TRBV24-1 to TRBJ2-7; no clear D gene. Sequenced: peripheral blood. The CDR3 loop reads CATSSEVNEQYF. As DNA, the CDR3 is TGTGCCACCTCGAGCGAGGTCAACGAGCAGTACTTC.